This record concerns one TCR beta chain sequence. Its antigen is still unknown. The data belong to a study of cytomegalovirus exposure and HLA in healthy donors. Study-wide results and limits: Most TCR sequences were uncommon, yet certain public TCRs appeared in many donors. Presence/absence analyses took donor sequencing depth as roughly uniform.

Trimming removed 5 bases from V and 12 bases from J, with 23 bases in between. Germline CDR1 is SGHAT and CDR2 is FQNNGV. The CDR3 contains 15 residues. A multiplex PCR was run with 60 Vbeta primers and 13 Jbeta primers. Sequencing used immunoSEQ multiplex PCR; TCRdb keeps in-frame clones, though not all of them. The table includes roughly 150,000 clones, 85% detected once. The clonotype comes from a woman younger than 35 in good health and CMV-seronegative. This chain uses TRBV11-2 with TRBJ2-1; tentatively, D is TRBD2 (6 bases). Sequencing was carried out using PBMCs. The CDR3 loop reads CASSLGPGTRSGQFF. The CDR3 bases are TGTGCCAGCAGCCTAGGGCCGGGGACTCGTTCGGGGCAGTTCTTC.